The clone carrying this TCR beta chain was seen many times. This sample was included in a study of T-cell reconstitution after alpha-beta-depleted transplantation in children. Molecular barcoding with unique molecular identifiers was used for the TCRbeta library. Using its own MiXCR run on the PCR reads, TCRdb lists one record per CDR3 protein. The sample lists about 610,000 distinct CDR3 sequences, 8% to 11% occurring once. Trimming cost V 7 bases and J 0 bases, with 4 bases left between them. Germline V gene lookup returns CDR1 MDHEN and CDR2 SYDVKM. This CDR3 spans 11 amino acids. Specimen: PBMCs from the stem cell graft donor, collected from the stem cell graft. This clonotype was obtained from a human donor who donated a stem cell graft to a child with acute myeloid leukemia. The V and J genes are TRBV28 and TRBJ2-7; D is uncertain. The CDR3 loop is CASTTSYEQYF. As DNA, the CDR3 is TGTGCCAGCACTACCTCCTACGAGCAGTACTTC.